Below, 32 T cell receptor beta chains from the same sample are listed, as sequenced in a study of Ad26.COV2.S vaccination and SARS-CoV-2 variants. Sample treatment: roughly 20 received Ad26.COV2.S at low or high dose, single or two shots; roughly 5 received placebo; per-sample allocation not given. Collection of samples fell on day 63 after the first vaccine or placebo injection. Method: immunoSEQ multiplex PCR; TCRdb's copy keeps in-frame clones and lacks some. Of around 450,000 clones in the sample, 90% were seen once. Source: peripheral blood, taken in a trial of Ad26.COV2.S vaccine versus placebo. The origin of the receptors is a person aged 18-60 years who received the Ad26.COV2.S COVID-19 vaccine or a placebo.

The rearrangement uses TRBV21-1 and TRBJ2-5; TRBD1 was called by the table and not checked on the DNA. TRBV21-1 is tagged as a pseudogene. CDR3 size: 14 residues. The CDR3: CASSARRQLETQYF. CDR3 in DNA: TGTGCCAGCAGCGCCCGCAGGCAGCTAGAGACCCAGTACTTC.

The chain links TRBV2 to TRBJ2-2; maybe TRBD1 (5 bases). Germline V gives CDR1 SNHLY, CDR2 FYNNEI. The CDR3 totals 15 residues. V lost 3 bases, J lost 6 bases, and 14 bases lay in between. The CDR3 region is CASSEQGIGPGELFF. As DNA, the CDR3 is TGTGCCAGCAGTGAGCAGGGTATTGGGCCCGGGGAGCTGTTTTTT.

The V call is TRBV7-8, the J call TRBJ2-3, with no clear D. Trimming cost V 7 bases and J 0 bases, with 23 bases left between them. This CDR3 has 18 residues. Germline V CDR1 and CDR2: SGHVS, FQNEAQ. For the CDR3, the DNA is TGTGCCAGCACCCTTAGTACGAGACGACAAGCGAGCACAGATACGCAGTATTTT. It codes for CASTLSTRRQASTDTQYF.

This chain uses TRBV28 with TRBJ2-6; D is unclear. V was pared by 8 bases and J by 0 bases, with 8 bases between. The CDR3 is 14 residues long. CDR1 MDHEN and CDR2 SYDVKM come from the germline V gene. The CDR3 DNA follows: TGTGCCAGCTCTACCGACTCTGGGGCCAACGTCCTGACTTTC. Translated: CASSTDSGANVLTF.

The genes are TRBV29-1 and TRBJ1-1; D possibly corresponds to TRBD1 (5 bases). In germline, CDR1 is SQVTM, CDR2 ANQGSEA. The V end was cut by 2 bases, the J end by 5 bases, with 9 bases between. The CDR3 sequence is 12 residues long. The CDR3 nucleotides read TGCAGCGTTGAAAAGCAGGGTACTGAAGCTTTCTTT. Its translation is CSVEKQGTEAFF.

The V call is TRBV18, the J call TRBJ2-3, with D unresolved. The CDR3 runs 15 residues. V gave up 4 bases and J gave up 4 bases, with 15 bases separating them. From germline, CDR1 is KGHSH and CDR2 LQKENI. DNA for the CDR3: TGTGCCAGCTCACAGTCGTCGGCAGTGGCAGATACGCAGTATTTT. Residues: CASSQSSAVADTQYF. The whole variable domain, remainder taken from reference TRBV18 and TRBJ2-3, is NAGVMQNPRHLVRRRGQEARLRCSPMKGHSHVYWYRQLPEEGLKFMVYLQKENIIDESGMPKERFSAEFPKEGPSILRIQQVVRGDSAAYFCASSQSSAVADTQYFGPGTRLTVL.

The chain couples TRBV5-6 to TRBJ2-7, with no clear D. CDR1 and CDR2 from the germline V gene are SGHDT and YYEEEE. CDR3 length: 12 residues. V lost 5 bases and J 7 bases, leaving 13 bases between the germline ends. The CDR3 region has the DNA TGTGCCAGCAGGGGGTCCTTGGGGGAGCAGTACTTC. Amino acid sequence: CASRGSLGEQYF.

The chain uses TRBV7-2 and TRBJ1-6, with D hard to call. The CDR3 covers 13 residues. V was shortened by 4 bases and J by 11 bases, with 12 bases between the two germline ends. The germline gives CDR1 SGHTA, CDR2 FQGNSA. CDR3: CASSSSRLTPLHF. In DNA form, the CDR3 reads TGTGCCAGCAGCTCTTCGAGGTTAACACCCCTCCACTTT.

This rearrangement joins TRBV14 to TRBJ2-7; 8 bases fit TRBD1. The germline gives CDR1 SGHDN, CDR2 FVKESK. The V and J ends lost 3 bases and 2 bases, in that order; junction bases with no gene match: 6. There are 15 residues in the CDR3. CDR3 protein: CASSHQRDRTYEQYF. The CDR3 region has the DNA TGTGCCAGCAGCCATCAAAGGGACAGGACCTACGAGCAGTACTTC. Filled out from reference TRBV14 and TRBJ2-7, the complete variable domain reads EAGVTQFPSHSVIEKGQTVTLRCDPISGHDNLYWYRRVMGKEIKFLLHFVKESKQDESGMPNNRFLAERTGGTYSTLKVQPAELEDSGVYFCASSHQRDRTYEQYFGPGTRLTVT.

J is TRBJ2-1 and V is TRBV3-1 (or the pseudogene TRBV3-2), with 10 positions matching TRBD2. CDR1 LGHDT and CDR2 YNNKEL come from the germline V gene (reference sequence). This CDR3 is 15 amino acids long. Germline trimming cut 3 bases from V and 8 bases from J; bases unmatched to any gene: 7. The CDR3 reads CASSHLSGREDEQFF. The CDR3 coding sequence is TGTGCCAGCAGCCATTTGAGCGGGAGGGAGGATGAGCAGTTCTTC.

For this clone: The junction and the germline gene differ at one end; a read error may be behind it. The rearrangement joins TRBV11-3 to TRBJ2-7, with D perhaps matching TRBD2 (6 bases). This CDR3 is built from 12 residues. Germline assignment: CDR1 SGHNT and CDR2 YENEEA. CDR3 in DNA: TGTGCCAGCAGCCGGGACTCCCACGAGCAGTACTTC. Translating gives CASSRDSHEQYF.

The CDR3 nucleotides read TGTGCCAGCAGCCTTACAGACAGCTACCAAGAGACCCAGTACTTC. It translates to CASSLTDSYQETQYF. V and J are TRBV13 and TRBJ2-5; tentatively, D is TRBD1 (5 bases). Germline loops: CDR1 PRHDT, CDR2 FYEKMQ (reference sequence). V lost 5 bases and J lost 0, with 13 bases in between. This CDR3 has 15 residues.

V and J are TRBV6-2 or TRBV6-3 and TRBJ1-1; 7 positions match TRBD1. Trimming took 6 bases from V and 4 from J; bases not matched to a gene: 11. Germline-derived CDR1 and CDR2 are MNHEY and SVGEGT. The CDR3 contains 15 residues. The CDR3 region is CASSPRDRPFTEAFF. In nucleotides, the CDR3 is TGTGCCAGCAGCCCCCGGGACAGACCATTCACTGAAGCTTTCTTT.

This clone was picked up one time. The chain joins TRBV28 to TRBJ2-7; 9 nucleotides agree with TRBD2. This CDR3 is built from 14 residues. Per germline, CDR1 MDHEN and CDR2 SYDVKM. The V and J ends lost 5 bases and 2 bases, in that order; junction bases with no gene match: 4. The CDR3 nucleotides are TGTGCCAGCAGTCCGGGACTAGCCGCCTACGAGCAGTACTTC. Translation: CASSPGLAAYEQYF.

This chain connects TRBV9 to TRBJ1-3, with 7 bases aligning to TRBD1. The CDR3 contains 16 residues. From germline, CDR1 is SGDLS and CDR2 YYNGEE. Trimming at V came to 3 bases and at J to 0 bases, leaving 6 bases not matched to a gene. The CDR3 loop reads CASSGTGSLSGNTIYF. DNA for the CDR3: TGTGCCAGCAGCGGGACAGGTTCGCTCTCTGGAAACACCATATATTTT.

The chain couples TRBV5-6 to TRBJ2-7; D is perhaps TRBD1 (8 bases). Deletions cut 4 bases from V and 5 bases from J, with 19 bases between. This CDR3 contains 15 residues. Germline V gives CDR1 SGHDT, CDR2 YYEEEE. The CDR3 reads CASSLRTGRADEQYF. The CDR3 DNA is TGTGCCAGCAGCCTACGGACAGGGAGGGCTGACGAGCAGTACTTC.

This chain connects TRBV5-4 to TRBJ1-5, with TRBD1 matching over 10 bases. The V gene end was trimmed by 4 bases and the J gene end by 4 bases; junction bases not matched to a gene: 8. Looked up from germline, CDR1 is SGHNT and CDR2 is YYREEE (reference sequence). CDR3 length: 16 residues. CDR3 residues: CASSHMGQGQNQPQHF. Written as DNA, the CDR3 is TGTGCCAGCAGCCACATGGGACAGGGGCAAAATCAGCCCCAGCATTTT.

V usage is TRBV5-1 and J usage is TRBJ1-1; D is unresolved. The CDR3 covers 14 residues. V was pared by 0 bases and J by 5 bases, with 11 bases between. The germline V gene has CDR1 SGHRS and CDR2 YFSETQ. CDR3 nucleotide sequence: TGCGCCAGCAGCTTGGGGCCCCTGGAGACTGAAGCTTTCTTT. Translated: CASSLGPLETEAFF.

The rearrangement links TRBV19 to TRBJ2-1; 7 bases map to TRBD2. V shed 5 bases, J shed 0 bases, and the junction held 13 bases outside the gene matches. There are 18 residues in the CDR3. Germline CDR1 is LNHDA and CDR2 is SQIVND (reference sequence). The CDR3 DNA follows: TGTGCCAGTAGTGCTTTGTATCCAGCGGGGAACTCCTACAATGAGCAGTTCTTC. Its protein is CASSALYPAGNSYNEQFF.

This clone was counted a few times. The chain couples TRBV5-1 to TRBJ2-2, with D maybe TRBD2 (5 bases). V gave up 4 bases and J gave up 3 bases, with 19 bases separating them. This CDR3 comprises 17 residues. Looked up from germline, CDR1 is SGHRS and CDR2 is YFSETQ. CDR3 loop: CASSPTPASRDTGELFF. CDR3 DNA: TGCGCCAGCAGCCCGACCCCGGCTAGCAGAGACACCGGGGAGCTGTTTTTT.

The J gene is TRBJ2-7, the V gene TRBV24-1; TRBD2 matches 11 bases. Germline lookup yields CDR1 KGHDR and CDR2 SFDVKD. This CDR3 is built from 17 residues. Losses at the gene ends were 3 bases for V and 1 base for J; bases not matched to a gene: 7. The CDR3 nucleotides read TGTGCCACCAGTGATCACCCAGGGACTAGCGGATCCTACGAGCAGTACTTC. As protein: CATSDHPGTSGSYEQYF.

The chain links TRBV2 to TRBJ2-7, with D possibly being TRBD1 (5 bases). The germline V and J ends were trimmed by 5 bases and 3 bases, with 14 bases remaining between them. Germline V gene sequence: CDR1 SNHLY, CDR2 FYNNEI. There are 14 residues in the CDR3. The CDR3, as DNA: TGTGCCAGCAGTCAAGGGCAGGGTTACTACGAGCAGTACTTC. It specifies CASSQGQGYYEQYF.

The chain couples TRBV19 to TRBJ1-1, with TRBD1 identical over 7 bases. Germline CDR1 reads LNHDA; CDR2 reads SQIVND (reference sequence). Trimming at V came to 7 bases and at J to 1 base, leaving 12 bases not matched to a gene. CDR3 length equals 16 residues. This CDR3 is CASTVQGTVGNTEAFF. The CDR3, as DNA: TGTGCCAGTACCGTACAGGGGACGGTTGGGAACACTGAAGCTTTCTTT.

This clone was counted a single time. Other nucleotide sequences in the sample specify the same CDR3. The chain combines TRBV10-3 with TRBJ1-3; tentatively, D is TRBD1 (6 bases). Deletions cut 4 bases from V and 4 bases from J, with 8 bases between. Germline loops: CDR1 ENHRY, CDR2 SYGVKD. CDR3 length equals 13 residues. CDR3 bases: TGTGCCATCAGTGGCCAGGGGGGAAACACCATATATTTT. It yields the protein CAISGQGGNTIYF.

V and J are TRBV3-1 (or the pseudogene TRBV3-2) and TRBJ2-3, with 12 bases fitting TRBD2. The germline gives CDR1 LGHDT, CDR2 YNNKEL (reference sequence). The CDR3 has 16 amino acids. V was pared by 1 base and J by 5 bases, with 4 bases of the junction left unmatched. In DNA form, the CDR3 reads TGTGCCAGCAGCCAAGGACTAGCGGGAGTAAGAGATACGCAGTATTTT. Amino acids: CASSQGLAGVRDTQYF.

The CDR3 here is CASSLFGDRGRPDEQYF. In DNA, the CDR3 is TGTGCCAGCAGTTTATTCGGGGACAGGGGGCGACCGGACGAGCAGTACTTC. This sequence joins TRBV28 and TRBJ2-7; TRBD1 matches 12 bases. Trimming removed 1 base from V and 5 bases from J; junction bases left unmatched: 9. The CDR3 totals 17 residues. CDR1 and CDR2 from the germline V gene are MDHEN and SYDVKM.

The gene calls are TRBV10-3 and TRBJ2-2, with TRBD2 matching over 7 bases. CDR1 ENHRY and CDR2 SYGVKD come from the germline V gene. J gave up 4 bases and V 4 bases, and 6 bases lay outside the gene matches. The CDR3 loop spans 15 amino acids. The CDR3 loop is CAISGVGLITGELFF. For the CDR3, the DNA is TGTGCCATCAGTGGGGTGGGACTAATCACCGGGGAGCTGTTTTTT.

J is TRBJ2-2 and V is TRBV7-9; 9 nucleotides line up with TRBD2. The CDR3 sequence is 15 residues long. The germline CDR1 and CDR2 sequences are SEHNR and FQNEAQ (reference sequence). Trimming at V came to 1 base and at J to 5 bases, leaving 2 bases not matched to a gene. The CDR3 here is CASSLGLAGTGELFF. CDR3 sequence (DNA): TGTGCCAGCAGCTTAGGGCTAGCGGGGACCGGGGAGCTGTTTTTT.

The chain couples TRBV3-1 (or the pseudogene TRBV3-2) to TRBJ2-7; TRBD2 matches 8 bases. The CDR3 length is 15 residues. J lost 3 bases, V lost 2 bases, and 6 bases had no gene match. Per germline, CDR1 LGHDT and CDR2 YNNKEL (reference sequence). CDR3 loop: CASSQTLAGVYEQYF. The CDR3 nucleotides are TGTGCCAGCAGCCAAACCCTAGCGGGTGTCTACGAGCAGTACTTC.

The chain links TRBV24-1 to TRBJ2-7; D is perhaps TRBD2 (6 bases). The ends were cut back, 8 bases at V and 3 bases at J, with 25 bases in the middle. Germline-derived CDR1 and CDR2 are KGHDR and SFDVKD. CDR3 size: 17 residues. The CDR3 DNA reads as TGTGCCACCACCGGAGGGCAGGCAGCCGGTGGGATCTACGAGCAGTACTTC. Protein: CATTGGQAAGGIYEQYF.

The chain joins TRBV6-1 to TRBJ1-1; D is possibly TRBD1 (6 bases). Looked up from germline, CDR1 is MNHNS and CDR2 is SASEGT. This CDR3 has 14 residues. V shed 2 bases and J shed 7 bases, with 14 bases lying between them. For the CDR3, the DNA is TGTGCCAGCAGTGAACATGCCCAGGGGTATGAAGCTTTCTTT. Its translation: CASSEHAQGYEAFF.

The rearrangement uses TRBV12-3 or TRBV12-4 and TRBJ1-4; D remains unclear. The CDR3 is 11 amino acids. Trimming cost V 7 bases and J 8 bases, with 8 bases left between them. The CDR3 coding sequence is TGTGCCAGCACCCTGGGGGAAAAACTGTTTTTT. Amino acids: CASTLGEKLFF.